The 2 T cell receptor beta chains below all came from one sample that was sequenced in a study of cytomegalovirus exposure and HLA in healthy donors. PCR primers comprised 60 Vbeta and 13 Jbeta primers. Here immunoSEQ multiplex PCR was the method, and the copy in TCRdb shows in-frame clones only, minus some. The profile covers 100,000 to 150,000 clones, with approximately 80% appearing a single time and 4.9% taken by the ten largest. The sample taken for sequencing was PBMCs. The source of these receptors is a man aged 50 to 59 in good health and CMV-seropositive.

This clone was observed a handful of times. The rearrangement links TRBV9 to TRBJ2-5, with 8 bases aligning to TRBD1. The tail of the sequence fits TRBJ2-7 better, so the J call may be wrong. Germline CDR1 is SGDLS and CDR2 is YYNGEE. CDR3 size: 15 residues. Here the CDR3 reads CASSVNGQGTYEQYF. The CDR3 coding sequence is TGTGCCAGCAGCGTAAACGGACAGGGAACCTACGAGCAGTACTTC.

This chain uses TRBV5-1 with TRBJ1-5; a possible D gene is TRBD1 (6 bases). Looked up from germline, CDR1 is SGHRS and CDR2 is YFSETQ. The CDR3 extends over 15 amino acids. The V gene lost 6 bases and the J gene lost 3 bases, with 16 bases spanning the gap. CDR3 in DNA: TGCGCCAGCACCTCTATACAGGGAGACAATCAGCCCCAGCATTTT. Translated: CASTSIQGDNQPQHF.